This T cell receptor (beta chain) was recovered during a study of identifying expanded T cells in peripheral blood. General study points: Differentially abundant clones: around 1.2 between replicates, around 16 at 2 to 3 weeks, around 19 at four.

About this clone itself: Antigen: not known.

Sequencing was performed with immunoSEQ multiplex PCR; in TCRdb, only in-frame clones are kept and a portion is missing. This sample has about 90,000 clones; 70% to 90% occur once, and the top ten carry 5.6%. The CDR3 consists of 12 residues. Unmatched junction bases numbered 4, after V lost 6 bases and J lost 5 bases. Germline V gene data show CDR1 as MNHNY and CDR2 as SVGAGI (reference sequence). Sequencing was performed on blood. The chain joins TRBV6-6 to TRBJ2-7, with 7 bases matching TRBD1. The receptor was derived from a person aged 18 to 70 in good health. CDR3 DNA: TGTGCCAGCAGCGGACAGGTCGACGAGCAGTACTTC. It codes for CASSGQVDEQYF.